Following are 22 T cell receptor beta chains from one sample sequenced in a study of blood T cell repertoires in COVID-19. Clones were sequenced by immunoSEQ multiplex PCR, and TCRdb holds only the in-frame ones, with some missing. The sample yields 90,000 to 120,000 clones, roughly 82% seen once. The sample consisted of peripheral blood. Source of these receptors: a man aged 60 to 69 with acute or convalescent COVID-19.

The chain joins TRBV6-1 to TRBJ2-2; D may be TRBD1 (6 bases). Germline V lookup: CDR1 MNHNS, CDR2 SASEGT. The CDR3 covers 17 residues. V was clipped by 3 bases and J by 0 bases, with 14 bases between them. The DNA for the CDR3 is TGTGCCAGCAGTGACGGCCTGGGACATTCGAACACCGGGGAGCTGTTTTTT. As protein: CASSDGLGHSNTGELFF.

The CDR3 coding sequence is TGTGCCAGCAGCTCAACCGGGACTCAAGATGAGCAGTTCTTC. Translation: CASSSTGTQDEQFF. The chain carries TRBV5-4 and TRBJ2-1; D is possibly TRBD2 (6 bases). There are 14 residues in the CDR3. Germline V lookup: CDR1 SGHNT, CDR2 YYREEE (reference sequence). Trimming removed 3 bases from V and 8 bases from J, with 15 bases in between. Variable domain in full (rest from reference TRBV5-4 and TRBJ2-1): ETGVTQSPTHLIKTRGQQVTLRCSSQSGHNTVSWYQQALGQGPQFIFQYYREEENGRGNFPPRFSGLQFPNYSSELNVNALELDDSALYLCASSSTGTQDEQFFGPGTRLTVL.

To note about this clone: The sample holds other DNA sequences that translate to the same CDR3. The chain employs TRBV5-4 and TRBJ1-1; D gene ambiguous. CDR1 and CDR2 (germline): SGHNT, YYREEE (reference sequence). There are 14 residues in the CDR3. Trimming stripped 1 base from V and 2 bases from J, with 9 bases between. In DNA form, the CDR3 reads TGTGCCAGCAGCTTGAGAGGAGGAAACACTGAAGCTTTCTTT. It specifies CASSLRGGNTEAFF.

The gene calls are TRBV13 and TRBJ2-1, with 8 positions matching TRBD1. Germline V CDR1 and CDR2: PRHDT, FYEKMQ (reference sequence). V gave up 5 bases and J gave up 4 bases; unmatched junction bases: 13. The CDR3 spans 17 residues. The DNA of the CDR3 is TGTGCCAGCAGCCGAAGACAGGGGTCTATTACTTACAATGAGCAGTTCTTC. Encoded protein: CASSRRQGSITYNEQFF.

The chain recombines TRBV19 with TRBJ1-2; D is unclear. Germline CDR1 LNHDA, CDR2 SQIVND (reference sequence). This CDR3 has 15 amino acids. Trimming removed 6 bases at V and 0 bases at J, with 14 bases between. CDR3 region: CASRGVREANYGYTF. The CDR3 nucleotides read TGTGCCAGTAGGGGAGTAAGGGAAGCTAACTATGGCTACACCTTC.

The chain has TRBV28 and TRBJ1-2, with a tentative D call TRBD1 (6 bases). CDR1 MDHEN and CDR2 SYDVKM come from the germline V gene. V gave up 4 bases and J gave up 4 bases, with 16 bases separating them. The CDR3 has 15 residues. The CDR3 sequence: CASSSSHRDRYGYTF. DNA for the CDR3: TGTGCCAGCAGTTCGAGCCACAGGGATCGCTATGGCTACACCTTC.

The J gene is TRBJ2-1, the V gene TRBV18; 7 bases line up with TRBD2. The CDR3 has 16 residues. Germline CDR1 and CDR2: KGHSH and LQKENI. V was pared by 1 base and J by 1 base, with 4 bases of the junction left unmatched. CDR3 in amino acids: CASSPRLAESYNEQFF. CDR3 sequence (DNA): TGTGCCAGCTCACCACGGCTAGCGGAGTCCTACAATGAGCAGTTCTTC.

This clone was seen ten or more times. The CDR3 nucleotides are TGTGCCAGCAGTTACGGGGCCAGGGTAGATGAGCAGTTCTTC. It translates to CASSYGARVDEQFF. The J gene is TRBJ2-1, the V gene TRBV6-2 or TRBV6-3, with D perhaps matching TRBD1 (5 bases). This CDR3 has 14 residues. V dropped 2 bases and J dropped 8 bases, with 13 bases sitting between them. The germline gives CDR1 MNHEY, CDR2 SVGEGT.

The gene calls are TRBV18 and TRBJ2-3, with D perhaps TRBD2 (5 bases). CDR1 is KGHSH, CDR2 LQKENI, per germline. There are 16 residues in the CDR3. Trimming shortened V by 0 bases and J by 4 bases, and 14 bases separated the two germline ends. The CDR3 bases are TGTGCCAGCTCACCACCTCGCGCCCAGAGGGCAGATACGCAGTATTTT. Translating gives CASSPPRAQRADTQYF. Looking up the rest from reference TRBV18 and TRBJ2-3 gives the full variable domain: NAGVMQNPRHLVRRRGQEARLRCSPMKGHSHVYWYRQLPEEGLKFMVYLQKENIIDESGMPKERFSAEFPKEGPSILRIQQVVRGDSAAYFCASSPPRAQRADTQYFGPGTRLTVL.

This chain uses TRBV18 with TRBJ1-5; 7 bases agree with TRBD1. The CDR3 contains 16 residues. In germline, CDR1 is KGHSH, CDR2 LQKENI. Trimming at V came to 0 bases and at J to 3 bases, leaving 5 bases not matched to a gene. CDR3 in amino acids: CASSPPQQGLNQPQHF. The CDR3 region has the DNA TGTGCCAGCTCACCACCTCAACAGGGGCTCAATCAGCCCCAGCATTTT.

J is TRBJ2-3 and V is TRBV29-1; 9 bases align to TRBD1. Looked up from germline, CDR1 is SQVTM and CDR2 is ANQGSEA. This CDR3 has 14 amino acids. Unmatched junction bases numbered 8, after V lost 8 bases and J lost 2 bases. This CDR3 is CSTARTGVTDTQYF. The CDR3 coding sequence is TGCAGCACCGCCAGGACAGGGGTCACAGATACGCAGTATTTT.

The J gene is TRBJ2-1, the V gene TRBV6-1; D gene uncertain. The length of the CDR3 is 12 residues. The germline V gene encodes CDR1 MNHNS and CDR2 SASEGT. Trimming took 3 bases from V and 6 from J, leaving 6 bases between them. This CDR3 is CASSDPGNEQFF. CDR3 DNA sequence: TGTGCCAGCAGTGACCCGGGCAATGAGCAGTTCTTC.

This clone was recorded only once. The chain employs TRBV5-1 and TRBJ1-1; D not resolved. Per germline, CDR1 SGHRS and CDR2 YFSETQ. The ends were cut back, 0 bases at V and 11 bases at J, with 14 bases in the middle. The CDR3 covers 13 residues. The CDR3 region has the DNA TGCGCCAGCAGCTTGGAATGGCGGCTGCATGCTTTCTTT. As protein: CASSLEWRLHAFF.

The rearrangement joins TRBV6-5 to TRBJ1-1; D may be TRBD1 (5 bases). The CDR3 consists of 14 residues. Germline loops: CDR1 MNHEY, CDR2 SVGAGI. V shed 6 bases and J shed 1 base, with 12 bases lying between them. CDR3: CASSAWQGNTEAFF. DNA for the CDR3: TGTGCCAGCAGCGCCTGGCAGGGGAACACTGAAGCTTTCTTT.

Only a few counts were recorded for this clone. The sample contains more than one DNA sequence encoding this CDR3. The V call is TRBV30, the J call TRBJ1-4; the D gene is possibly TRBD1 (5 bases). The germline V gene encodes CDR1 GTSNPN and CDR2 SVGIG (reference sequence). The CDR3 runs 11 residues. V dropped 5 bases and J dropped 4 bases, with 5 bases sitting between them. Here the CDR3 reads CAWDSNEKLFF. In DNA, the CDR3 is TGTGCCTGGGACAGTAATGAAAAACTGTTTTTT.

This CDR3 is CASSLSGTADYGYTF. CDR3 nucleotide sequence: TGTGCCAGCAGCTTGTCCGGGACAGCAGACTATGGCTACACCTTC. This sequence joins TRBV7-3 and TRBJ1-2, with 7 bases aligning to TRBD1. The ends lost 3 bases at V and 3 bases at J; junction bases unmatched: 7. The CDR3 totals 15 residues. Germline assignment: CDR1 SGHTA and CDR2 FQGTGA.

The J gene is TRBJ1-2, the V gene TRBV30, with TRBD1 as a possible D gene (6 bases). The CDR3 contains 15 residues. CDR1 GTSNPN and CDR2 SVGIG come from the germline V gene (reference sequence). With 0 bases removed from V and 7 bases from J, the gap between germline ends came to 18 bases. DNA for the CDR3: TGTGCCTGGAGTGTAGTGGGGGGGGCCACGATTGGCTACACCTTC. Translated: CAWSVVGGATIGYTF.

The genes are TRBV7-8 and TRBJ1-2, with D hard to call. The CDR3 contains 15 residues. Trimming pared 5 bases from V and 4 bases from J, leaving 17 bases between. Germline values: CDR1 SGHVS, CDR2 FQNEAQ. The CDR3 bases are TGTGCCAGCAGCCCCGATCGAGCAGGATCCTATGGCTACACCTTC. This gives the protein CASSPDRAGSYGYTF.

The chain uses TRBV9 and TRBJ1-1; weak D call: TRBD1 (6 bases). Germline V gene lookup returns CDR1 SGDLS and CDR2 YYNGEE. Trimming shortened V by 4 bases and J by 1 base, and 17 bases separated the two germline ends. The CDR3 totals 16 residues. Written as DNA, the CDR3 is TGTGCCAGCAGCTTACCTTCAGGGGCTGGGAACACTGAAGCTTTCTTT. Translated: CASSLPSGAGNTEAFF. The whole variable domain, remainder taken from reference TRBV9 and TRBJ1-1, is DSGVTQTPKHLITATGQRVTLRCSPRSGDLSVYWYQQSLDQGLQFLIQYYNGEERAKGNILERFSAQQFPDLHSELNLSSLELGDSALYFCASSLPSGAGNTEAFFGQGTRLTVV.

V gene TRBV28 combines with J gene TRBJ2-4; D perhaps matches TRBD2 (6 bases). The CDR3 contains 16 residues. The V end lost 5 bases, the J end lost 8 bases, and 22 bases lay between the germline ends. CDR1 is MDHEN, CDR2 SYDVKM, per germline. The CDR3 sequence is CASSTPYAGSLDIQYF. The CDR3 nucleotides read TGTGCCAGCAGTACCCCCTACGCGGGGTCTTTGGACATTCAGTACTTC.

This clone showed up just once. V usage is TRBV6-2 or TRBV6-3 and J usage is TRBJ1-3; TRBD1 agrees at 7 bases. Germline lookup yields CDR1 MNHEY and CDR2 SVGEGT. With V trimmed by 2 bases and J by 0 bases, 1 base remained unmatched. This CDR3 spans 15 amino acids. CDR3 sequence: CASSYGQVSGNTIYF. The CDR3 DNA reads TGTGCCAGCAGTTACGGACAGGTCTCTGGAAACACCATATATTTT.

V is TRBV5-1 and J is TRBJ2-7; maybe TRBD2 (6 bases). There are 15 residues in the CDR3. V was trimmed by 0 bases and J by 3 bases, leaving 13 bases between them. CDR1 is SGHRS, CDR2 YFSETQ, per germline. The CDR3 reads CASSLAQPGGYEQYF. The CDR3 DNA reads as TGCGCCAGCAGCTTGGCACAACCCGGGGGCTACGAGCAGTACTTC.